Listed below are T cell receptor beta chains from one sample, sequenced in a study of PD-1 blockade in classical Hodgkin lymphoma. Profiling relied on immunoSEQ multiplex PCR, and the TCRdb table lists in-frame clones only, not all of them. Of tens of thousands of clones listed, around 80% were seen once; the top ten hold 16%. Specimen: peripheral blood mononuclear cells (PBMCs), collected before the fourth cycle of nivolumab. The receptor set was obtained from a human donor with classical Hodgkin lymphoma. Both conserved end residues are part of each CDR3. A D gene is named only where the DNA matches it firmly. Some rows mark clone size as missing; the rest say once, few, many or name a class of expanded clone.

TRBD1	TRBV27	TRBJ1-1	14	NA	TGTGCCAGCAGAACAGGGGGCATGAACACTGAAGCTTTCTTT	CASRTGGMNTEAFF
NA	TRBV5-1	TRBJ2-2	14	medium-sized	TGCGCCAGCAGGGGGGGCCTCAACACCGGGGAGCTGTTTTTT	CASRGGLNTGELFF
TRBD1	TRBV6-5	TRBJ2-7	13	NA	TGTGCCAGCAGTCGACAGGGTCCCTACGAGCAGTACTTC	CASSRQGPYEQYF
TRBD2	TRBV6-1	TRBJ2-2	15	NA	TGTGCCAGCAGTGTCGGGGGGGGAGCCGCCGGGGAGCTGTTTTTT	CASSVGGGAAGELFF
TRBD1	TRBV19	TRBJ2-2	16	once	TGTGCCAGTAGTACACCAGGGGGCCGAGACACCGGGGAGCTGTTTTTT	CASSTPGGRDTGELFF
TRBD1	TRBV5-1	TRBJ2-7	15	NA	TGCGCCAGTAGGTACGGGACAGGGGCCCGGCACGAGCAGTACTTC	CASRYGTGARHEQYF
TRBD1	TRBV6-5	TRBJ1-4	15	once	TGTGCCAGCAGTTCCACCGGGACAGGGGTTGAAAAACTGTTTTTT	CASSSTGTGVEKLFF
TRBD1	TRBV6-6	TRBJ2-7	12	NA	TGTGCCAGCAGTAGACAGACAGGGGCCGTGTACTTC	CASSRQTGAVYF
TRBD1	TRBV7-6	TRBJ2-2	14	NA	TGTGCCAGCAGCCAGACCACAGGGGCCGGGGAGCTGTTTTTT	CASSQTTGAGELFF
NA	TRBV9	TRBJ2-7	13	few	TGTGCCAGCAGCGTAAGGCTAGCCGGCGAGCAGTACTTC	CASSVRLAGEQYF
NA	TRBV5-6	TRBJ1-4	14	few	TGTGCCAGCAACTTTCGGGGGGGACATGAAAAACTGTTTTTT	CASNFRGGHEKLFF
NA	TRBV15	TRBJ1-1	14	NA	TGTGCCACCAGAAAGGGGGGCCCCGTGGCTGAAGCTTTCTTT	CATRKGGPVAEAFF
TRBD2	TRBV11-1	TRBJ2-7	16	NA	TGTGCCAGCAGCTCACCCACGGGACTAGGGTCCTCCGAGCAGTACTTC	CASSSPTGLGSSEQYF
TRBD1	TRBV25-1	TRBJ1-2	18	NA	TGTGCCAGCAGTCTATCTATCGGGACAGGGGCGCCTAACTATGGCTACACCTTC	CASSLSIGTGAPNYGYTF
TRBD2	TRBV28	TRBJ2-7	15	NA	TGTGCCAGCAGTTCGGGGACTAGGAGGTCTTTGGAGCAGTACTTC	CASSSGTRRSLEQYF
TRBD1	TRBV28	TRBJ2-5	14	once	TGTGCCATCAGTCCGACAGGGAACCAAGAGACCCAGTACTTC	CAISPTGNQETQYF
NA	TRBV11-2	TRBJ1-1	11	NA	TGTGCCAGCAGCGGCGGGGGTAAAGCTTTCTTT	CASSGGGKAFF
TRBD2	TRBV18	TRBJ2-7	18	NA	TGTGCCAGCTCACCAGTGTCCCCCTACGGGACTAGCGGTTACGAGCAGTACTTC	CASSPVSPYGTSGYEQYF
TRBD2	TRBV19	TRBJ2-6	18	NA	TGTGCCAGTAGTACCAGACTAGCGGGGAGCTCTGGGGCCAACGTCCTGACTTTC	CASSTRLAGSSGANVLTF
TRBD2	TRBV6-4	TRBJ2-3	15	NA	TGTGCCAGCAGTGTTCTAGCGGGGAACACAGATACGCAGTATTTT	CASSVLAGNTDTQYF
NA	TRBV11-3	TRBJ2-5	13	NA	TGTGCCAGCAGCTTAGCGGAGGGAGAGACCCAGTACTTC	CASSLAEGETQYF
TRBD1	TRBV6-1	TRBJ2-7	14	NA	TGTGCCAGCAGTGCGGGACAGAACTCCTACGAGCAGTACTTC	CASSAGQNSYEQYF
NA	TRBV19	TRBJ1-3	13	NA	TGTGCCAGTAGTATAAACTCTGGAAACACCATATATTTT	CASSINSGNTIYF
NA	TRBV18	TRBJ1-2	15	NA	TGTGCCAGCTCACCCCCCCGGGGGACGGGCTATGGCTACACCTTC	CASSPPRGTGYGYTF
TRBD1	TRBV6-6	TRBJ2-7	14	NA	TGTGCCAGCAGCTTGACAGGGGGGCTTTACGAGCAGTACTTC	CASSLTGGLYEQYF
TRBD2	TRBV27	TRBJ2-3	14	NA	TGTGCCAGCAAGGAGGGAGGGGGCACAGATACGCAGTATTTT	CASKEGGGTDTQYF
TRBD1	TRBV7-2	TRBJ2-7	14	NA	TGTGCCAGCAGCTTAATGGGACAGTCCTACGAGCAGTACTTC	CASSLMGQSYEQYF
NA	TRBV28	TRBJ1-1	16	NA	TGTGCCAGCAGTTTCTCGGACGGAAAAATGAACACTGAAGCTTTCTTT	CASSFSDGKMNTEAFF
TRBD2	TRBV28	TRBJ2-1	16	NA	TGTGCCAGCAGCCTCTCCGGAGCGGGAGTGGCCAATGAGCAGTTCTTC	CASSLSGAGVANEQFF
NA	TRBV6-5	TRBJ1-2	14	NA	TGTGCCAGCAGTTACGGTCTCCAGGGGTATGGCTACACCTTC	CASSYGLQGYGYTF
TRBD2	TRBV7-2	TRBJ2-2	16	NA	TGTGCCAGCAGCTTAGAACTAGCGGGAGCTGCCGGGGAGCTGTTTTTT	CASSLELAGAAGELFF
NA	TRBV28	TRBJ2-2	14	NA	TGTGCCAGCAGTCCAACTCAGTGGGGCGGGGAGCTGTTTTTT	CASSPTQWGGELFF
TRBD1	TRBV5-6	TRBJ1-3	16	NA	TGTGCCAGCAGCCTTAGGACAGGGAGCTCTGGAAACACCATATATTTT	CASSLRTGSSGNTIYF
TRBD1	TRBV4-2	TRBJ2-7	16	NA	TGTGCCAGCAGCCAAGATCAGGGGGCCGGCACCTACGAGCAGTACTTC	CASSQDQGAGTYEQYF
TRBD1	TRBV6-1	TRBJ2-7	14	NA	TGTGCCAGCAGTGACCAGGGGGAGACCTACGAGCAGTACTTC	CASSDQGETYEQYF
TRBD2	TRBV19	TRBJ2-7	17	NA	TGTGCCAGTAGTATCTTTCCTAGCGGGAGTCTTTCCTACGAGCAGTACTTC	CASSIFPSGSLSYEQYF
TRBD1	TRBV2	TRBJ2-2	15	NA	TGTGCCAGCAGTGAATGGCAGGGGGCGTCCGGGGAGCTGTTTTTT	CASSEWQGASGELFF
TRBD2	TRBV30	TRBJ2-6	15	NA	TGTGCCTGGACCATGGGGGGGTCTGGGGCCAACGTCCTGACTTTC	CAWTMGGSGANVLTF
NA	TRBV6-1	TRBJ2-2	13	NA	TGTGCCAGCAGCCCAACGAACACCGGGGAGCTGTTTTTT	CASSPTNTGELFF
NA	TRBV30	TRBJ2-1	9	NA	TGTGCCTGGACTGATGAGCAGTTCTTC	CAWTDEQFF
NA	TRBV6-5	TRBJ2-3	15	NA	TGTGCCAGCAGTTACTCGGGAAGGAGGGACGATACGCAGTATTTT	CASSYSGRRDDTQYF
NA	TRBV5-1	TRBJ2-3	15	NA	TGCGCCAGCAGGGCGGGGACAGAGAGCACAGATACGCAGTATTTT	CASRAGTESTDTQYF
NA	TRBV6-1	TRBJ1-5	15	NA	TGTGCCAGCAGTGATCGCAAGACAGGATTCGGGCCCCAGCATTTT	CASSDRKTGFGPQHF
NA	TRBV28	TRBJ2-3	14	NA	TGTGCCAGCAGTAGCGGGCGGGACACAGATACGCAGTATTTT	CASSSGRDTDTQYF
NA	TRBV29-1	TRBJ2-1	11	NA	TGCAGCGCTGGACACGGGAATGAGCAGTTCTTC	CSAGHGNEQFF
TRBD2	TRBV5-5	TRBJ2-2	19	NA	TGTGCCAGCAGCCGGGACAATGGACTAGCGGGAGGTGTTACCGGGGAGCTGTTTTTT	CASSRDNGLAGGVTGELFF
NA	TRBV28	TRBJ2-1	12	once	TGTGCCAGCAGCTCGGGCCCCAATGAGCAGTTCTTC	CASSSGPNEQFF
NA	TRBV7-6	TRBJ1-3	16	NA	TGTGCCAGCAGCTTAGATGGCGTCCGCTCTGGAAACACCATATATTTT	CASSLDGVRSGNTIYF
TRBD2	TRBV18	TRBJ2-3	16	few	TGTGCCAGCTCACCCTTGGCTAGCGGGAGTCCAGATACGCAGTATTTT	CASSPLASGSPDTQYF
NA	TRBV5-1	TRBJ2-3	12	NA	TGCGCCAGCAGCCCGACCAGAGATACGCAGTATTTT	CASSPTRDTQYF
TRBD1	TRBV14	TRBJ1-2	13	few	TGTGCCAGCAGCCCCGACAGGGTCTATGGCTACACCTTC	CASSPDRVYGYTF
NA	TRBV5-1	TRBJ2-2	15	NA	TGCGCCAGCAGAACCGACACAACGAACACCGGGGAGCTGTTTTTT	CASRTDTTNTGELFF
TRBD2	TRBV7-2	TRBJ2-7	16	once	TGTGCCAGCAGCTTAAGGGGTTCTAGCGGCAACTACGAGCAGTACTTC	CASSLRGSSGNYEQYF